The clone carrying this TCR beta chain was picked up one time. J was trimmed by 4 bases and V by 0 bases; bases with no gene match: 4. The CDR3 has 15 amino acids. Germline V gene sequence: CDR1 MNHNY, CDR2 SVGAGI (reference sequence). This specimen comes from a study of cytomegalovirus exposure and HLA in healthy donors. Overall study context: Earlier work reported some 110 million unique TCR beta sequences from 150 million to 200 million T cells.

The PCR was carried out with 60 Vbeta primers and 13 Jbeta primers. This table comes from immunoSEQ multiplex PCR, and its TCRdb copy is limited to in-frame clones, with some not included. Of about 85,000 clones in the sample, 80% are singletons; the top ten hold roughly 30%. These donors, healthy bone marrow donors, were studied. Sampled while nominally healthy, donors likely had unrecorded immune exposures. Sequencing used PBMCs. J is TRBJ1-1 and V is TRBV6-6; 8 bases match TRBD1. This TCR derives from a man in his forties or fifties in good health and CMV-seropositive. This CDR3 reads CASSYSDTGGTEAFF. CDR3 DNA: TGTGCCAGCAGTTACTCGGATACAGGGGGCACTGAAGCTTTCTTT.